The 21 T cell receptor beta chains below all came from one sample that was sequenced in a study of cytomegalovirus exposure and HLA in healthy donors. The PCR employed 60 Vbeta primers together with 13 Jbeta primers. The table came from immunoSEQ multiplex PCR; TCRdb's copy has only in-frame clones and leaves some out. The data hold approximately 200,000 clones, with around 80% observed a single time. The sequencing input was PBMCs. The source is a man aged 35 to 55 in good health and CMV-seronegative.

The chain employs TRBV7-9 and TRBJ1-2; D may be TRBD1 (6 bases). The V gene's germline CDR1 is SEHNR and CDR2 FQNEAQ (reference sequence). The CDR3 totals 15 residues. Trimming removed 5 bases from V and 2 bases from J, with 15 bases in between. DNA of the CDR3: TGTGCCAGCAGCCCGGCCTTGGGGGCCAACTATGGCTACACCTTC. Its protein is CASSPALGANYGYTF.

The rearrangement uses TRBV13 and TRBJ2-7, with 8 bases identical to TRBD2. V was clipped by 5 bases and J by 3 bases; unmatched bases: 6. Germline assignment: CDR1 PRHDT and CDR2 FYEKMQ (reference sequence). The CDR3 sequence is 14 residues long. The CDR3 loop reads CASSPSRGGYEQYF. CDR3 coding DNA: TGTGCCAGCAGCCCCTCCCGGGGGGGCTACGAGCAGTACTTC.

This clone appeared a single time. The chain employs TRBV6-1 and TRBJ2-7; no firm D call. Germline V lookup: CDR1 MNHNS, CDR2 SASEGT. This CDR3 contains 14 residues. V lost 2 bases and J 3 bases, leaving 11 bases between the germline ends. The DNA of the CDR3 is TGTGCCAGCAGTGAACAACCCGCTAGCTACGAGCAGTACTTC. Translating gives CASSEQPASYEQYF.

The chain couples TRBV5-6 to TRBJ1-1, with TRBD1 matching over 8 bases. The CDR3 is 14 amino acids. V shed 0 bases, J shed 8 bases, and the junction held 6 bases outside the gene matches. From germline, CDR1 is SGHDT and CDR2 YYEEEE. For the CDR3, the DNA is TGTGCCAGCAGCTTGGTGCCAGGGGGCATGGAAGCTTTCTTT. Protein sequence: CASSLVPGGMEAFF.

This chain joins TRBV28 and TRBJ2-2; TRBD1 is a possible D gene (6 bases). CDR1 and CDR2 from the germline V gene are MDHEN and SYDVKM. V was pared by 7 bases and J by 7 bases, with 22 bases between. The length of the CDR3 is 16 residues. CDR3 coding DNA: TGTGCCAGCACCAATCCCAGGACAGCTCCCCTCGGGGAGCTGTTTTTT. Residues: CASTNPRTAPLGELFF.

The rearrangement links TRBV7-3 to TRBJ2-3, with 11 bases that match TRBD2. Losses at the gene ends were 3 bases for V and 1 base for J; bases not matched to a gene: 12. This CDR3 is built from 19 residues. Germline CDR1 SGHTA, CDR2 FQGTGA. In DNA form, the CDR3 reads TGTGCCAGCAGCTTCTTTGGTAGCGGGAGGGCGGAGGGCACAGATACGCAGTATTTT. It codes for CASSFFGSGRAEGTDTQYF.

The chain couples TRBV27 to TRBJ2-7; a possible D gene is TRBD1 (7 bases). Trimming removed 6 bases at V and 6 bases at J, with 18 bases between. Per the germline V gene, CDR1 is MNHEY and CDR2 is SMNVEV (reference sequence). CDR3 length equals 14 residues. CDR3 region: CASRPLIRGAEQYF. In nucleotides, the CDR3 is TGTGCCAGCAGGCCCCTTATCAGGGGGGCCGAGCAGTACTTC.

This clone has only one observation. V gene TRBV7-2 combines with J gene TRBJ1-1; unclear D gene. Germline lookup yields CDR1 SGHTA and CDR2 FQGNSA. V shed 1 base and J shed 5 bases, with 11 bases lying between them. The CDR3 contains 14 residues. In DNA form, the CDR3 reads TGTGCCAGCAGCTTAGGGGGATCGGGGACTGAAGCTTTCTTT. Translated: CASSLGGSGTEAFF.

V and J are TRBV21-1 and TRBJ2-1; no DNA check was done on the table's D call, TRBD2. TRBV21-1 is reported as a pseudogene. The CDR3 extends over 14 amino acids. CDR3 sequence reads: CASSRGGLYNEQFF. The CDR3 DNA sequence: TGTGCCAGCAGCCGGGGGGGGCTGTACAATGAGCAGTTCTTC.

Only a few counts were recorded for this clone. The V and J genes are TRBV29-1 and TRBJ2-1, with 9 bases lining up with TRBD1. From germline, CDR1 is SQVTM and CDR2 ANQGSEA. Unmatched junction bases numbered 8, after V lost 7 bases and J lost 7 bases. The CDR3 loop spans 13 amino acids. CDR3 protein: CSAGQGNWNEQFF. DNA of the CDR3: TGCAGCGCGGGACAGGGCAACTGGAATGAGCAGTTCTTC.

The chain combines TRBV15 with TRBJ2-1; 13 bases align to TRBD2. This CDR3 has 16 residues. Per germline, CDR1 LNHNV and CDR2 YYDKDF (reference sequence). V gave up 5 bases and J gave up 0 bases; unmatched junction bases: 1. This chain's CDR3 is CATSWTSGSSYNEQFF. The CDR3, as DNA: TGTGCCACCAGCTGGACTAGCGGGAGCTCCTACAATGAGCAGTTCTTC.

The chain has TRBV7-3 and TRBJ2-5; TRBD2 aligns across 13 bases. Per germline, CDR1 SGHTA and CDR2 FQGTGA. This CDR3 region has 16 residues. V shed 5 bases and J 5 bases; nucleotides not matched to a gene: 8. CDR3 protein: CASSPKPTSGGETQYF. DNA for the CDR3: TGTGCCAGCAGCCCCAAACCGACTAGCGGGGGGGAGACCCAGTACTTC.

The chain employs TRBV6-5 and TRBJ2-7, with a weak D call TRBD1 (6 bases). The CDR3 runs to 15 residues. V shed 4 bases and J shed 2 bases, with 15 bases lying between them. The germline V gene has CDR1 MNHEY and CDR2 SVGAGI. The CDR3 sequence is CASSFSTGPPYEQYF. The CDR3 nucleotides read TGTGCCAGCAGTTTCTCCACAGGGCCCCCCTACGAGCAGTACTTC.

This chain uses TRBV6-5 with TRBJ2-6; D gene ambiguous. Germline V lookup: CDR1 MNHEY, CDR2 SVGAGI. V lost 7 bases, J lost 2 bases, and 6 bases lay in between. CDR3 length: 13 amino acids. The chain's CDR3 is CASNSPGANVLTF. The CDR3 DNA follows: TGTGCCAGCAATTCTCCTGGGGCCAACGTCCTGACTTTC.

The rearrangement joins TRBV5-1 to TRBJ1-1; D ambiguous. Germline loops: CDR1 SGHRS, CDR2 YFSETQ. Trimming shortened V by 0 bases and J by 5 bases, and 11 bases separated the two germline ends. This CDR3 region has 14 residues. This CDR3 is CASSLGGTRTEAFF. The CDR3 bases are TGCGCCAGCAGCTTGGGCGGCACCCGAACTGAAGCTTTCTTT.

V gene TRBV28 combines with J gene TRBJ2-3; 7 nucleotides agree with TRBD2. Germline CDR1 is MDHEN and CDR2 is SYDVKM. The CDR3 length is 18 residues. Unmatched junction bases numbered 15, after V lost 3 bases and J lost 3 bases. The CDR3: CASSFSFASGKITDTQYF. CDR3 DNA: TGTGCCAGCAGTTTCTCCTTTGCTAGCGGCAAGATAACAGATACGCAGTATTTT.

The chain joins TRBV28 to TRBJ2-2; possible D gene TRBD1, 6 bases. Trimming shortened V by 4 bases and J by 6 bases, and 12 bases separated the two germline ends. Germline values: CDR1 MDHEN, CDR2 SYDVKM. This CDR3 is built from 14 residues. CDR3 sequence: CASSSQGSAGELFF. CDR3 nucleotide sequence: TGTGCCAGCAGTTCACAGGGCTCGGCCGGGGAGCTGTTTTTT. The full variable domain, rest sourced from reference TRBV28 and TRBJ2-2, is DVKVTQSSRYLVKRTGEKVFLECVQDMDHENMFWYRQDPGLGLRLIYFSYDVKMKEKGDIPEGYSVSREKKERFSLILESASTNQTSMYLCASSSQGSAGELFFGEGSRLTVL.

DNA for the CDR3: TGTGCCAGCAGTTACTCGACTAGCAGCTACACAGATACGCAGTATTTT. It is translated as CASSYSTSSYTDTQYF. This chain links TRBV6-5 with TRBJ2-3, with 7 positions matching TRBD2. Losses at the gene ends were 0 bases for V and 2 bases for J; bases not matched to a gene: 5. CDR3 length: 16 residues. CDR1 is MNHEY and CDR2 is SVGAGI in the germline V gene.

This clone was counted a few times. This chain uses TRBV27 with TRBJ1-2; maybe TRBD1 (6 bases). Trimming took 2 bases from V and 0 from J, leaving 13 bases between them. The CDR3 totals 16 residues. The germline CDR1 and CDR2 sequences are MNHEY and SMNVEV (reference sequence). The CDR3 DNA reads as TGTGCCAGCAGTTTACGCAGGGGCGCACCTAACTATGGCTACACCTTC. Amino acid sequence: CASSLRRGAPNYGYTF.

The V call is TRBV18, the J call TRBJ2-2, with 8 bases that match TRBD1. The CDR3 totals 17 residues. Looked up from germline, CDR1 is KGHSH and CDR2 is LQKENI. Trimming cost V 3 bases and J 5 bases; bases outside gene matches: 11. The CDR3 nucleotides are TGTGCCAGCTCACCGGGACAGGCAGCTTGGGGGACCGGGGAGCTGTTTTTT. Translating it yields CASSPGQAAWGTGELFF. The full variable domain, with the rest looked up from reference TRBV18 and TRBJ2-2, is NAGVMQNPRHLVRRRGQEARLRCSPMKGHSHVYWYRQLPEEGLKFMVYLQKENIIDESGMPKERFSAEFPKEGPSILRIQQVVRGDSAAYFCASSPGQAAWGTGELFFGEGSRLTVL.

The chain combines TRBV21-1 with TRBJ2-3; TRBD2 is the table's D call, not checked against the DNA. TRBV21-1 is a listed pseudogene. CDR3 length: 18 amino acids. The chain's CDR3 is CASSTGWDFSWGEDTQYF. The CDR3 DNA reads as TGTGCCAGCAGCACCGGATGGGACTTCTCCTGGGGTGAAGATACGCAGTATTTT.